The TCR beta chain under discussion was sequenced for a study of T cells and copy number aberrations in small-cell lung cancer. Data came from immunoSEQ multiplex PCR; TCRdb stores just in-frame clones and leaves some out. Here the sample spans fewer than 9,500 clones, roughly four fifths being singletons. The table lists this clone with a count of one. No antigen is known for it. Study-wide points: Tumors showed lower T-cell density, richness and clonality than adjacent lung, though density did not differ significantly. Sequencing artifacts are a known risk, since all specimens were formalin-fixed paraffin-embedded.

The V gene's germline CDR1 is GTSNPN and CDR2 SVGIG (reference sequence). V was cut by 1 base and J by 1 base, with 7 bases left in between. The CDR3 totals 13 residues. All donors had upfront surgery, without preoperative chemotherapy or radiotherapy, and never received immunotherapy. The sequence derives from a woman in her forties or fifties with small cell lung cancer. Sequences were obtained from normal tissue next to the tumor. The J gene is TRBJ1-1, the V gene TRBV30; no reliable D call. The DNA for the CDR3 is TGTGCCTGGAGTGATTGGGGGAACACTGAAGCTTTCTTT. Translation: CAWSDWGNTEAFF.